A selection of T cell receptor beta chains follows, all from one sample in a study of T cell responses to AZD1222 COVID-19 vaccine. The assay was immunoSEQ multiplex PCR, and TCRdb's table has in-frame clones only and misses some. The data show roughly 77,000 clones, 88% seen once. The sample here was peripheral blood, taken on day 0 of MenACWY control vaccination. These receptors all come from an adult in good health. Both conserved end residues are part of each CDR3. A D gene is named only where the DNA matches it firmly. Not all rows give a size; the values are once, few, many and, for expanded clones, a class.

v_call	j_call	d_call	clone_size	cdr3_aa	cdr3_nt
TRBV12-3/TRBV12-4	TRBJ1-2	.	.	CASSEDTLQGYTF	TGTGCCAGCAGTGAGGACACCCTTCAGGGCTACACCTTC
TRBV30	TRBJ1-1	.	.	CAWSAPRTANTEAFF	TGTGCCTGGAGTGCGCCGCGGACTGCGAACACTGAAGCTTTCTTT
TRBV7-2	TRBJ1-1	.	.	CASSPGTPEAFF	TGTGCCAGCAGCCCCGGTACCCCGGAAGCTTTCTTT
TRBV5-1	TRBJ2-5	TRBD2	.	CASSLGWTRSQETQYF	TGCGCCAGCAGCTTGGGGTGGACTAGATCACAAGAGACCCAGTACTTC
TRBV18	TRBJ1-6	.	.	CASSPNGQGNSPLHF	TGTGCCAGCTCACCAAACGGGCAGGGTAATTCACCCCTCCACTTT
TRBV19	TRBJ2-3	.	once	CASRGAGGDTQYF	TGTGCCAGTAGAGGAGCGGGTGGAGATACGCAGTATTTT
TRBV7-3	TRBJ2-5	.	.	CASSAAGSPETQYF	TGTGCCAGCAGCGCAGCGGGTTCCCCAGAGACCCAGTACTTC
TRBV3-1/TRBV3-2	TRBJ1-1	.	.	CASSQGTFEGTEAFF	TGTGCCAGCAGCCAAGGGACTTTTGAGGGGACTGAAGCTTTCTTT
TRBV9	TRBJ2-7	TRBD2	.	CASSVVPSGEYEQYF	TGTGCCAGCAGCGTAGTCCCTAGCGGGGAATACGAGCAGTACTTC
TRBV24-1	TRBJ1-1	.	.	CATRRNSGTEAFF	TGTGCCACCAGGAGGAATTCGGGCACTGAAGCTTTCTTT
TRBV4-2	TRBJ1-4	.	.	CASSPRGDSPLNEKLFF	TGTGCCAGCAGCCCACGAGGCGACTCCCCACTTAATGAAAAACTGTTTTTT
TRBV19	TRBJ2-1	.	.	CASNPRGTYNEQFF	TGTGCCAGTAATCCTAGAGGGACCTACAATGAGCAGTTCTTC
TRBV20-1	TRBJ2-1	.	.	CSAHGRNEQFF	TGCAGTGCTCATGGGAGGAATGAGCAGTTCTTC
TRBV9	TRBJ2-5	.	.	CASSVLGQETQYF	TGTGCCAGCAGCGTCTTAGGCCAAGAGACCCAGTACTTC
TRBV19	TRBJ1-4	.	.	CASSARGLPTNEKLFF	TGTGCCAGTAGTGCCCGAGGACTTCCAACTAATGAAAAACTGTTTTTT
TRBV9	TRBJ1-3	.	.	CASSAESLAEGTVSGNTIYF	TGTGCCAGCAGCGCTGAATCCCTCGCGGAGGGGACGGTCTCTGGAAACACCATATATTTT
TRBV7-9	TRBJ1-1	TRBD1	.	CASSLGQGHTEAFF	TGTGCCAGCAGCCTAGGACAGGGACACACTGAAGCTTTCTTT
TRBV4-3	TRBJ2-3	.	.	CASSQGQKDTDTQYF	TGCGCCAGCAGCCAAGGGCAGAAAGACACAGATACGCAGTATTTT
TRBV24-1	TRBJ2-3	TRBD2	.	CATSDFNSGGATDTQYF	TGTGCCACCAGTGATTTCAATAGCGGGGGGGCAACAGATACGCAGTATTTT
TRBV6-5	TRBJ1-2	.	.	CASSYSYDTNYGYTF	TGTGCCAGCAGTTACTCCTACGACACCAACTATGGCTACACCTTC
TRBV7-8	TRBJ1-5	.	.	CASSLAGQPQHF	TGTGCCAGCAGCTTAGCGGGTCAGCCCCAGCATTTT
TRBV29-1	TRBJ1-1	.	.	CSVSRGNTEAFF	TGCAGCGTTAGCAGGGGGAACACTGAAGCTTTCTTT
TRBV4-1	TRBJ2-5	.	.	CASSLRERETQYF	TGCGCCAGCAGTCTCAGGGAACGAGAGACCCAGTACTTC
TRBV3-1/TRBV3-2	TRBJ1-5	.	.	CASSQGHAAAQHF	TGTGCCAGCAGCCAGGGGCACGCGGCGGCCCAGCATTTT
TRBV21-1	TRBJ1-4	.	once	CASRDRVKEKLFF	TGTGCCAGCCGGGACAGGGTTAAGGAAAAACTGTTTTTT
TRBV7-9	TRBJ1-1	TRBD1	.	CASSLQGRTGNTEAFF	TGTGCCAGCAGCTTACAAGGTAGGACAGGGAACACTGAAGCTTTCTTT
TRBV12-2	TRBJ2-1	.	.	CASRSVDPRDSRQFF	TGTGCAAGTCGCTCAGTCGATCCCCGGGACAGTCGCCAGTTCTTC
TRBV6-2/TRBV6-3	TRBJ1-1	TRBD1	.	CASSTGQGAGRNTEAFF	TGTGCCAGCAGTACGGGACAGGGGGCAGGACGGAACACTGAAGCTTTCTTT
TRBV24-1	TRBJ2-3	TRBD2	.	CATSDLSSGGPDTQYF	TGTGCCACCAGTGATTTGTCGAGCGGGGGGCCAGATACGCAGTATTTT